Sequencing of this TCR beta chain was carried out in a study of tumor-infiltrating lymphocytes in localized non-small cell lung cancer. Study details: Patients included smokers and never-smokers with various histologies, some sampled after neoadjuvant chemotherapy. General observations from the study: Different pieces of the same tissue went to different assays, confounding technical variation with intratumor heterogeneity.

The table came from immunoSEQ multiplex PCR; TCRdb's copy has only in-frame clones and leaves some out. The top ten hold around 5.2% of the sample, which has approximately 7,400 clones, roughly three quarters seen once. There are 12 residues in the CDR3. Looked up from germline, CDR1 is SGHNT and CDR2 is YYREEE (reference sequence). V lost 3 bases and J lost 2, with 4 bases in between. Concerning this clone itself: Its antigen is unidentified.

This TCR was recovered from a human donor with non-small cell lung cancer. The gene calls are TRBV5-4 and TRBJ2-3; D call uncertain. The sample was uninvolved lung tissue not adjacent to the tumor. This CDR3 reads CASSWDTDTQYF. CDR3 coding DNA: TGTGCCAGCAGCTGGGACACAGATACGCAGTATTTT. Based on the CDR3 plus reference TRBV5-4 and TRBJ2-3, the full variable domain is ETGVTQSPTHLIKTRGQQVTLRCSSQSGHNTVSWYQQALGQGPQFIFQYYREEENGRGNFPPRFSGLQFPNYSSELNVNALELDDSALYLCASSWDTDTQYFGPGTRLTVL.